A single sample gave rise to the 21 T cell receptor beta chains below, sequenced in a study of blood T cell repertoires in COVID-19. Profiled with immunoSEQ multiplex PCR; TCRdb holds only in-frame clones, not every one. The sample records fewer than 300,000 clones, about 90% being singletons. What was sequenced was peripheral blood. These receptors were obtained from a woman between 50 and 59 years old with COVID-19, enrolled during active disease.

The chain carries TRBV3-1 (or the pseudogene TRBV3-2) and TRBJ1-6; maybe TRBD1 (5 bases). Trimming took 4 bases from V and 7 from J, leaving 17 bases between them. CDR3 size: 16 residues. The germline gives CDR1 LGHDT, CDR2 YNNKEL (reference sequence). In DNA, the CDR3 is TGTGCCAGCAGCCCGCTGACAGTCGGGGGGAATTCACCCCTCCACTTT. Its translation: CASSPLTVGGNSPLHF.

The genes are TRBV7-2 and TRBJ2-7; 14 bases match TRBD2. From germline, CDR1 is SGHTA and CDR2 FQGNSA. V gave up 5 bases and J gave up 7 bases; unmatched junction bases: 13. This CDR3 is built from 17 residues. CDR3 sequence reads: CASSRRTGTSGSKEQYF. The CDR3 DNA sequence: TGTGCCAGCAGCCGGCGAACCGGGACTAGCGGGAGTAAAGAGCAGTACTTC. Combining the CDR3 with reference TRBV7-2 and TRBJ2-7 gives the whole variable domain GAGVSQSPSNKVTEKGKDVELRCDPISGHTALYWYRQSLGQGLEFLIYFQGNSAPDKSGLPSDRFSAERTGGSVSTLTIQRTQQEDSAVYLCASSRRTGTSGSKEQYFGPGTRLTVT.

This CDR3 reads CASTLSYEQYF. The CDR3 coding sequence is TGTGCCAGCACCCTCTCCTACGAGCAGTACTTC. The genes are TRBV6-5 and TRBJ2-7; no clear D gene. Germline V gene sequence: CDR1 MNHEY, CDR2 SVGAGI. The CDR3 has 11 residues. The V end was cut by 7 bases, the J end by 0 bases, with 4 bases between.

The rearrangement links TRBV18 to TRBJ2-4; D not resolved. Trimming took off 4 bases at V and 5 bases at J, with 12 bases between the two ends. Germline CDR1 reads KGHSH; CDR2 reads LQKENI. The CDR3 loop spans 14 amino acids. The DNA for the CDR3 is TGTGCCAGCTCACTTGGTCAGGCACAAAACATTCAGTACTTC. Translated, it gives CASSLGQAQNIQYF.

This chain connects TRBV19 to TRBJ1-1, with TRBD1 as a possible D gene (5 bases). The ends were cut back, 7 bases at V and 8 bases at J, with 14 bases in the middle. Germline V lookup: CDR1 LNHDA, CDR2 SQIVND (reference sequence). The CDR3 is 12 amino acids. CDR3 in amino acids: CASNDGAEEAFF. DNA for the CDR3: TGTGCCAGTAATGATGGGGCGGAAGAAGCTTTCTTT.

With respect to this clone: The sample has other DNA sequences that encode this CDR3 too. This chain connects TRBV19 to TRBJ2-1, with TRBD2 matching over 12 bases. CDR3 length: 15 amino acids. Germline V lookup: CDR1 LNHDA, CDR2 SQIVND (reference sequence). J lost 4 bases, V lost 4 bases, and 2 bases had no gene match. Written as DNA, the CDR3 is TGTGCCAGTAGTACCGGGACTAGCGGGTACAATGAGCAGTTCTTC. It yields the protein CASSTGTSGYNEQFF.

The V call is TRBV19, the J call TRBJ1-1; no clear D. Trimming removed 5 bases from V and 0 bases from J, with 16 bases in between. Germline V lookup: CDR1 LNHDA, CDR2 SQIVND (reference sequence). CDR3 length: 16 residues. DNA for the CDR3: TGTGCCAGTAGTCCCACGTACAGCCTCATGAACACTGAAGCTTTCTTT. Residues: CASSPTYSLMNTEAFF.

The rearrangement links TRBV30 to TRBJ2-1; 15 nucleotides match TRBD2. V lost 2 bases to trimming and J lost 8 bases; unmatched junction nucleotides: 7. This CDR3 contains 16 residues. Germline V gene sequence: CDR1 GTSNPN, CDR2 SVGIG (reference sequence). CDR3 sequence (DNA): TGTGCCTGGAGTTTCGGACTAGCGGGAGGGTCCCATGAGCAGTTCTTC. It encodes CAWSFGLAGGSHEQFF.

This sequence joins TRBV5-6 and TRBJ2-3; D perhaps matches TRBD1 (8 bases). Deletions cut 2 bases from V and 1 base from J, with 11 bases between. Per the germline V gene, CDR1 is SGHDT and CDR2 is YYEEEE. The CDR3 loop spans 15 amino acids. The CDR3 reads CASSFTGGGTDTQYF. The CDR3 DNA reads as TGTGCCAGCAGCTTCACAGGGGGGGGCACAGATACGCAGTATTTT.

V and J are TRBV2 and TRBJ1-1, with D possibly matching TRBD1 (6 bases). CDR3 length: 17 amino acids. Germline V gene lookup returns CDR1 SNHLY and CDR2 FYNNEI. V was pared by 1 base and J by 3 bases, with 18 bases between. The CDR3 protein is CASSEVGGRAGDTEAFF. The CDR3 bases are TGTGCCAGCAGTGAAGTAGGGGGTCGGGCCGGGGACACTGAAGCTTTCTTT. The whole variable domain, filled in from reference TRBV2 and TRBJ1-1, reads EPEVTQTPSHQVTQMGQEVILRCVPISNHLYFYWYRQILGQKVEFLVSFYNNEISEKSEIFDDQFSVERPDGSNFTLKIRSTKLEDSAMYFCASSEVGGRAGDTEAFFGQGTRLTVV.

The CDR3 is CASSYSGPLKNIQYF. The CDR3 DNA follows: TGTGCCAGCAGTTACTCGGGCCCTCTCAAAAACATTCAGTACTTC. This chain joins TRBV6-5 and TRBJ2-4; D remains ambiguous. Germline-derived CDR1 and CDR2 are MNHEY and SVGAGI. The CDR3 has 15 residues. Trimming removed 0 bases from V and 3 bases from J, with 9 bases in between.

This clone was counted once. The chain joins TRBV24-1 to TRBJ2-1; no clear D gene. Germline V lookup: CDR1 KGHDR, CDR2 SFDVKD. The CDR3 runs to 12 residues. The ends were cut back, 5 bases at V and 2 bases at J, with 3 bases in the middle. The DNA for the CDR3 is TGTGCCACCAGTGGTACCTACAATGAGCAGTTCTTC. This translates into CATSGTYNEQFF.

This clone was counted a single time. This rearrangement joins TRBV9 to TRBJ2-7; D remains unclear. CDR1 and CDR2 from the germline V gene are SGDLS and YYNGEE. V was cut by 0 bases and J by 0 bases, with 7 bases left in between. The CDR3 spans 14 residues. For the CDR3, the DNA is TGTGCCAGCAGCGTAGGCGTATACTCCTACGAGCAGTACTTC. Protein: CASSVGVYSYEQYF.

V and J are TRBV29-1 and TRBJ2-7, with TRBD2 matching over 13 bases. The germline V gene encodes CDR1 SQVTM and CDR2 ANQGSEA. The CDR3 has 12 amino acids. V shed 8 bases, J shed 7 bases, and the junction held 5 bases outside the gene matches. DNA of the CDR3: TGCAGCACTAGCGGGAGGGCCGGTGAGCAGTACTTC. Its translation: CSTSGRAGEQYF.

The rearrangement uses TRBV18 and TRBJ1-5; D gene ambiguous. CDR3 length equals 17 residues. V lost 0 bases and J lost 0, with 12 bases in between. Per germline, CDR1 KGHSH and CDR2 LQKENI. The CDR3 nucleotides are TGTGCCAGCTCACCACCCGGACTGATTAATAGCAATCAGCCCCAGCATTTT. Protein sequence: CASSPPGLINSNQPQHF.

This sequence joins TRBV7-3 and TRBJ2-1, with unresolved D. CDR3 length: 15 amino acids. The germline gives CDR1 SGHTA, CDR2 FQGTGA. The germline V and J ends were trimmed by 5 bases and 3 bases, with 14 bases remaining between them. The CDR3 DNA reads TGTGCCAGCAGCCCCGACGCGGTCAGCTACAATGAGCAGTTCTTC. This gives the protein CASSPDAVSYNEQFF.

The V and J genes are TRBV11-2 and TRBJ2-1; 10 nucleotides align to TRBD2. Germline values: CDR1 SGHAT, CDR2 FQNNGV. V shed 1 base, J shed 9 bases, and the junction held 9 bases outside the gene matches. The CDR3 is 16 amino acids. For the CDR3, the DNA is TGTGCCAGCAGCTTAGTGGTAGCGGGGGGCGGGCCTGAGCAGTTCTTC. It yields the protein CASSLVVAGGGPEQFF. The entire variable domain, with the rest obtained from reference TRBV11-2 and TRBJ2-1, is as follows: EAGVAQSPRYKIIEKRQSVAFWCNPISGHATLYWYQQILGQGPKLLIQFQNNGVVDDSQLPKDRFSAERLKGVDSTLKIQPAKLEDSAVYLCASSLVVAGGGPEQFFGPGTRLTVL.

V gene TRBV6-5 combines with J gene TRBJ1-1, with D possibly TRBD1 on 5 matching bases. Looked up from germline, CDR1 is MNHEY and CDR2 is SVGAGI. The V and J ends lost 2 bases and 3 bases respectively, with 13 bases between them. There are 15 residues in the CDR3. The CDR3 protein is CASSYGRATYTEAFF. The CDR3 DNA is TGTGCCAGCAGTTACGGCAGGGCGACGTACACTGAAGCTTTCTTT.

The rearrangement uses TRBV24-1 and TRBJ2-2; 7 nucleotides agree with TRBD2. The CDR3 sequence is 16 residues long. Germline V CDR1 and CDR2: KGHDR, SFDVKD. The ends lost 4 bases at V and 0 bases at J; junction bases unmatched: 4. The CDR3 DNA sequence: TGTGCCACCAGTGAGACGGGGGGAACGAACACCGGGGAGCTGTTTTTT. Translating gives CATSETGGTNTGELFF.

The chain has TRBV11-1 and TRBJ2-1, with D perhaps TRBD1 (9 bases). Trimming left V 8 bases short and J 4 bases short, with 21 bases between. Per germline, CDR1 SGHAT and CDR2 FQDESV (reference sequence). The CDR3 contains 16 residues. CDR3 amino acids: CASSGGGTGTYNEQFF. CDR3 sequence (DNA): TGTGCCAGCTCCGGCGGGGGGACAGGGACTTACAATGAGCAGTTCTTC. The full variable domain, with the rest looked up from reference TRBV11-1 and TRBJ2-1, is EAEVAQSPRYKITEKSQAVAFWCDPISGHATLYWYRQILGQGPELLVQFQDESVVDDSQLPKDRFSAERLKGVDSTLKIQPAELGDSAMYLCASSGGGTGTYNEQFFGPGTRLTVL.

The rearrangement joins TRBV6-5 to TRBJ2-7; D might be TRBD1 (5 bases). V was pared by 0 bases and J by 3 bases, with 9 bases between. Germline V CDR1 and CDR2: MNHEY, SVGAGI. The CDR3 totals 14 residues. The CDR3 region is CASSYSDKDYEQYF. The CDR3 bases are TGTGCCAGCAGTTACTCGGACAAAGACTACGAGCAGTACTTC.